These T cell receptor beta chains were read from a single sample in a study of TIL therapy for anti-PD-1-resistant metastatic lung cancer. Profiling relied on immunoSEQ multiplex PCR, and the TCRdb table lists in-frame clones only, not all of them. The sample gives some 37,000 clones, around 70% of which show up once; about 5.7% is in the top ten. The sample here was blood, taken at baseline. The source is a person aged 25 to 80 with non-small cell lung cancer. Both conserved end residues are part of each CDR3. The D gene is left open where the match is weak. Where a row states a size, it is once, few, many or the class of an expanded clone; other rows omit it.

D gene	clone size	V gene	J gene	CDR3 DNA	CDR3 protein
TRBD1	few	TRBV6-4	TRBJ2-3	TGTGCCAGCAGTGACTCCACAGGGGGTTACACAGATACGCAGTATTTT	CASSDSTGGYTDTQYF
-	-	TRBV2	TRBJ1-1	TGTGCCAGCAGTGAAGCGCGTGGCGCAGGTGAAGCTTTCTTT	CASSEARGAGEAFF
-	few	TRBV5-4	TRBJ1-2	TGTGCCAGCAGCTTGGCGGACAGCCTCTATGGCTACACCTTC	CASSLADSLYGYTF
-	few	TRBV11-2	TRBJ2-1	TGTGCCAGCAGCTTAATACAGTCTGAAGGGCAGTTCTTC	CASSLIQSEGQFF
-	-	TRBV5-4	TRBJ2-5	TGTGCCAGCAACATAGAGGGGTCCCAAGAGACCCAGTACTTC	CASNIEGSQETQYF
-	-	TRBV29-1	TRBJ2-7	TGCAGCGTTGAAAGGGGGGACAGCCCCTACGAGCAGTACTTC	CSVERGDSPYEQYF
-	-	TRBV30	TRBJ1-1	TGTGCCTGGAGTGTACGGGGGTTGAAAGCTTTCTTT	CAWSVRGLKAFF
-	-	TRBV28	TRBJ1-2	TGTGCCAGCAGTCTAAAACTAACAGGGACCTATGGCTACACCTTC	CASSLKLTGTYGYTF
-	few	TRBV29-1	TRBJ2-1	TGCAGCGGAAACGGGCTCCGCTCCTACAATGAGCAGTTCTTC	CSGNGLRSYNEQFF
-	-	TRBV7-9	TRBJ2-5	TGTGCCAGCAGCTTACCGGGGGGCGAGACCCAGTACTTC	CASSLPGGETQYF
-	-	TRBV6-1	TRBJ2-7	TGTGCCAGCAGCCCCTTGGAGGGTCGCTCCTACGAGCAGTACTTC	CASSPLEGRSYEQYF
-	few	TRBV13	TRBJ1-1	TGTGCCAGCAGCTTACGGAATAAGGTAACGGTGAGCACTGAAGCTTTCTTT	CASSLRNKVTVSTEAFF
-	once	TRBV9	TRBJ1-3	TGTGCCAGCAGCGTGCATCCAGGGTCCTCTGGAAACACCATATATTTT	CASSVHPGSSGNTIYF
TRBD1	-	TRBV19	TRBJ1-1	TGTGCCAGTACCCCGACAGGGCGGTCTGAAGCTTTCTTT	CASTPTGRSEAFF
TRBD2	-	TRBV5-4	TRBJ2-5	TGTGCCAGCAGCTTGTTTGTTAGCGGGGGGCCCCAAGAGACCCAGTACTTC	CASSLFVSGGPQETQYF
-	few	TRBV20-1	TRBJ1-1	TGCAGTGCTGGTTCTAACACTGAAGCTTTCTTT	CSAGSNTEAFF
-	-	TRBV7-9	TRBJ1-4	TGTGCCAGCAGAATGAGCAGGGACGTGGAGAATTGGGAAAAACTGTTTTTT	CASRMSRDVENWEKLFF
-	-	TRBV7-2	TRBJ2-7	TGTGCCAGCAGCTTAGATCCCAGGGGCTACGAGCAGTACTTC	CASSLDPRGYEQYF
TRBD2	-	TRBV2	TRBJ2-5	TGTGCCAGCAGGAAGTGGACTAGCGGAGAAGAGACCCAGTACTTC	CASRKWTSGEETQYF
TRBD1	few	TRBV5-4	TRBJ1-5	TGTGCCAGCAGCTCCCAGGGGGAGCCCCAGCATTTT	CASSSQGEPQHF
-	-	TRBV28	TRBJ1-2	TGTGCCAGCAGTTCCGCTGGGAATGGCTACACCTTC	CASSSAGNGYTF
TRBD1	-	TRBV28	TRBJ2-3	TGTGCCAGCAGCCTACCTATTGGGACAGGCCGAGCAGATACGCAGTATTTT	CASSLPIGTGRADTQYF
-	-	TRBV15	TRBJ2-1	TGTGCCACCAGCAGAGATGGCGGCGCGGGGGCCTCCTACAATGAGCAGTTCTTC	CATSRDGGAGASYNEQFF
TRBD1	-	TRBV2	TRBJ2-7	TGTGCCAGCGGACGGAACAGGGGGTCCTACGAGCAGTACTTC	CASGRNRGSYEQYF
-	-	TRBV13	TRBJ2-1	TGTGCCAGCAGCTTACAGGCGAACTCCTACAATGAGCAGTTCTTC	CASSLQANSYNEQFF
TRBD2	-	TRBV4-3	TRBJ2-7	TGCGCCAGCAGCCAAGTACCTAGCGGGAGACTGTACGAGCAGTACTTC	CASSQVPSGRLYEQYF
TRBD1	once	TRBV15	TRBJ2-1	TGTGCCACCAGCAGACTAGACAGGGGGGCGAGCTCCTACAATGAGCAGTTCTTC	CATSRLDRGASSYNEQFF
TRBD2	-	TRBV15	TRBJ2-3	TGTGCCACCAGCAGAGATAGGGGCGGGGGGCCCACAGATACGCAGTATTTT	CATSRDRGGGPTDTQYF
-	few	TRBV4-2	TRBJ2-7	TGTGCCAGCAGCCAAGATCCTGGGGGGCCCTACGAGCAGTACTTC	CASSQDPGGPYEQYF
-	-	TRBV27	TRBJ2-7	TGTGCCAGCAGACGTACCTCAGGGACCTACGAGCAGTACTTC	CASRRTSGTYEQYF
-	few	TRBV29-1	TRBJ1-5	TGCAGCGTTGCGGGCGTCAATCAGCCCCAGCATTTT	CSVAGVNQPQHF
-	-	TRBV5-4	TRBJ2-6	TGTGCCAGCAGTTCTCCGGTCGGGGGATCTGGGGCCAACGTCCTGACTTTC	CASSSPVGGSGANVLTF
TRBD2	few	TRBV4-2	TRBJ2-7	TGTGCCAGCAGCCAAGTCGGGAGGGGGAACGAGCAGTACTTC	CASSQVGRGNEQYF
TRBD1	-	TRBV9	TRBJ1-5	TGTGCCAGCAGCGACGGGACAGGGGTCAATCAGCCCCAGCATTTT	CASSDGTGVNQPQHF
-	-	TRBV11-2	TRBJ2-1	TGTGCCAGCAGCTTAGTGGTCGGGGGCTACAATGAGCAGTTCTTC	CASSLVVGGYNEQFF
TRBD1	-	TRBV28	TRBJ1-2	TGTGCCAGCAGTTCCCCCGGACAGGACTATGGCTACACCTTC	CASSSPGQDYGYTF
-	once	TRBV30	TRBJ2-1	TGTGCCTGGGGACTGGGGGTGGGCATCAACAATGAGCAGTTCTTC	CAWGLGVGINNEQFF
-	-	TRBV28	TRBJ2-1	TGTGCCAGCAGACCTCCCACTAGCTCCTACAATGAGCAGTTCTTC	CASRPPTSSYNEQFF
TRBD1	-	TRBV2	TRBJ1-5	TGTGCCAGCAGTGGCCAATCAGGGGGCGGTCAGCCCCAGCATTTT	CASSGQSGGGQPQHF
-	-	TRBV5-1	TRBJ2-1	TGCGCCAGCAGCTTGTCTAGTGACAATGAGCAGTTCTTC	CASSLSSDNEQFF
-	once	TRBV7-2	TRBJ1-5	TGTGCCAGCAGCTCTGGGGGCAACCGGCCCCAGCATTTT	CASSSGGNRPQHF